This T cell receptor beta chain was sequenced during a study of T cells in Graves' hyperthyroidism and ophthalmopathy. Trimming took off 3 bases at V and 1 base at J, with 8 bases between the two ends. In germline, CDR1 is KGHSH, CDR2 LQKENI. This CDR3 has 14 amino acids. PBMCs stemmed from 10 ml fresh peripheral blood. Broader study findings: A 13 V-J signature model discriminated ophthalmopathy versus stable hyperthyroidism.

TCR beta CDR3 regions were amplified from RNA. Researchers ran a first-round RT-PCR on the TCR CDR3 using the HTBI primer set. TCRdb passed the multiplex PCR reads through MiXCR, listing each CDR3 protein once. The profile shows hundreds of thousands of distinct CDR3 sequences, over 15% of them singletons. This clonotype was seen ten or more times. Antigen unknown. The chain has TRBV18 and TRBJ2-3; D is unclear. The sequence was collected from a woman aged 50 to 60 with Graves' hyperthyroidism that later progressed to Graves' ophthalmopathy. Sequencing was performed on blood. For the CDR3, the DNA is TGTGCCAGCTCACCCGTCCGGGGCACAGATACGCAGTATTTT. Amino acids: CASSPVRGTDTQYF.